Presented here are 9 T cell receptor beta chains from one specimen sequenced in a study of read filtering for tumor transcriptome and immune sequencing. The library was built from approximately 400 ng RNA with molecular barcoded adaptors for alpha/delta and beta/gamma chains. MiXCR was run by TCRdb on the reads, yielding one entry per CDR3 protein. The table lists tens of thousands of distinct CDR3 sequences, 20% to 25% of them singletons, with 15% to 20% in the top ten. The sequencing input was a population of CD138-negative cells sorted from bone marrow. The receptors were gathered from a donor at least 40 years old with multiple myeloma.

This clonotype was seen a few times. V usage is TRBV4-2 and J usage is TRBJ1-2, with 8 nucleotides matching TRBD1. The CDR3 consists of 15 residues. Looked up from germline, CDR1 is LGHNA and CDR2 is YNFKEQ. J lost 3 bases, V lost 0 bases, and 3 bases had no gene match. The CDR3 sequence is CASSQDGQGYYGYTF. CDR3 in DNA: TGTGCCAGCAGCCAAGATGGACAGGGATACTATGGCTACACCTTC.

This clonotype was detected many times. The CDR3, as DNA: TGTGCCAGCAGCTCCATGAGCTCCGGCAATGAGCAGTTCTTC. It codes for CASSSMSSGNEQFF. J is TRBJ2-1 and V is TRBV7-3; D is ambiguous. Between the trimmed V and J ends, which lost 4 bases and 6 bases, there was a span of 13 bases. In germline, CDR1 is SGHTA, CDR2 FQGTGA. The CDR3 runs 14 residues.

This clonotype has a count of ten or more. J is TRBJ2-7 and V is TRBV9; TRBD1 aligns across 7 bases. Losses at the gene ends were 0 bases for V and 5 bases for J; bases not matched to a gene: 5. The CDR3 has 14 residues. Per germline, CDR1 SGDLS and CDR2 YYNGEE. The CDR3, as DNA: TGTGCCAGCAGCGTAGCAGGGGGATGGGACGAGCAGTACTTC. Protein sequence: CASSVAGGWDEQYF.

This clonotype was seen ten or more times. The J gene is TRBJ1-2, the V gene TRBV28; TRBD1 is a possible D gene (6 bases). Germline lookup yields CDR1 MDHEN and CDR2 SYDVKM. This CDR3 comprises 15 residues. V was shortened by 4 bases and J by 2 bases, with 14 bases between the two germline ends. Written as DNA, the CDR3 is TGTGCCAGCAGTTCGGTTCCCGGACAGAACTATGGCTACACCTTC. Encoded protein: CASSSVPGQNYGYTF.

This clonotype was observed many times. The J gene is TRBJ2-2, the V gene TRBV2; no definite D call. The V gene lost 8 bases and the J gene lost 6 bases, with 7 bases spanning the gap. Germline V gene data show CDR1 as SNHLY and CDR2 as FYNNEI. The length of the CDR3 is 11 residues. In nucleotides, the CDR3 is TGTGCCAGCTTATCCCCCGGGGAGCTGTTTTTT. Amino acids: CASLSPGELFF. Full variable domain (rest looked up from reference TRBV2 and TRBJ2-2): EPEVTQTPSHQVTQMGQEVILRCVPISNHLYFYWYRQILGQKVEFLVSFYNNEISEKSEIFDDQFSVERPDGSNFTLKIRSTKLEDSAMYFCASLSPGELFFGEGSRLTVL.

V and J are TRBV25-1 and TRBJ2-5; TRBD2 agrees at 7 bases. The CDR3 spans 14 residues. Losses at the gene ends were 3 bases for V and 5 bases for J; bases not matched to a gene: 6. CDR1 and CDR2 from the germline V gene are MGHDK and SYGVNS. CDR3 nucleotides: TGTGCCAGCAGTGATGGGGGAGGGTTGGAGACCCAGTACTTC. It translates to CASSDGGGLETQYF.

For this clonotype: A much more abundant neighbour one base away suggests this may be a read error. CDR3 in amino acids: CSASIAGGSGELFF. Written as DNA, the CDR3 is TGCAGTGCGTCAATAGCGGGAGGATCCGGGGAGCTGTTTTTT. The chain links TRBV20-1 to TRBJ2-2, with 10 positions matching TRBD2. Trimming cost V 6 bases and J 6 bases; bases outside gene matches: 7. CDR1 and CDR2 (germline): DFQATT, SNEGSKA (reference sequence). The CDR3 sequence is 14 residues long.

As regards this clonotype: This clone may be a read error of a much larger clone one base away. The genes are TRBV20-1 and TRBJ2-5; TRBD2 is a possible D gene (5 bases). The germline V gene has CDR1 DFQATT and CDR2 SNEGSKA (reference sequence). Trimming shortened V by 3 bases and J by 5 bases, and 10 bases separated the two germline ends. The CDR3 covers 12 residues. The CDR3 is CSARLTGETQYF. The CDR3, as DNA: TGCAGTGCTAGGCTGACGGGGGAGACCCAGTACTTC.

This clonotype was seen a few times. A single base separates this from a much larger clone, so it may be a read error. The chain joins TRBV30 to TRBJ2-7; 7 bases are a match to TRBD1. The germline V gene encodes CDR1 GTSNPN and CDR2 SVGIG (reference sequence). V shed 0 bases and J 11 bases; nucleotides not matched to a gene: 10. The CDR3 sequence is 13 residues long. The CDR3 DNA sequence: TGTGCCTGGAGTGTTCTAAGCAGGGGGAAGGAGTACTTC. This translates into CAWSVLSRGKEYF.